These T cell receptor beta chains were read from a single sample in a study of vaccination effects on CD4 cells after COVID-19. Antigen specificity for these receptors is unknown. Data came from immunoSEQ multiplex PCR; TCRdb stores just in-frame clones and leaves some out. The sample gives around 30,000 clones, 65% of which show up once; approximately 10% is in the top ten. The sequencing here drew on CD4+ T cells from PBMCs cultured without peptide, taken before COVID-19 vaccination. These receptors all come from a human donor who received a COVID-19 vaccine. Both conserved end residues are part of each CDR3. Fields, in order: V gene, J gene, CDR3 protein.

TRBV28	TRBJ1-3	CASSRGTGWHILSGNTIYF
TRBV5-1	TRBJ2-5	CASSTGQGPLTQYF
TRBV5-1	TRBJ2-3	CASSWGTSTDTQYF
TRBV6-5	TRBJ2-5	CASSYSVSGQETQYF
TRBV3-1/TRBV3-2	TRBJ2-2	CASSQDPGELFF
TRBV7-2	TRBJ1-1	CASSFASKNTEAFF
TRBV19	TRBJ2-4	CASTFSPTGEVIQYF
TRBV6-5	TRBJ1-4	CASSLAGPNEKLFF
TRBV30	TRBJ1-1	CAWSQVWLTTEAFF
TRBV2	TRBJ1-2	CASRGGQAGYGYTF
TRBV11-3	TRBJ2-1	CASSLELFDRTFINEQFF
TRBV5-8	TRBJ2-7	CASSLAGGTYEQYF
TRBV6-6	TRBJ1-1	CASSTGPSAEAFF
TRBV3-1/TRBV3-2	TRBJ1-2	CASSLENKRCYTF
TRBV5-8	TRBJ2-7	CASSLQVPGIKQYF
TRBV28	TRBJ1-1	CASSLYDREATEAFF
TRBV6-6	TRBJ2-7	CASRSSYEQYF
TRBV18	TRBJ2-7	CASSRNSLAATYEQYF
TRBV10-2	TRBJ2-2	CASTGRLAGVVDGELFF
TRBV10-1	TRBJ2-4	CASSESMTGGIQYF
TRBV10-3	TRBJ2-2	CAISGRGGTDTGELFF
TRBV7-9	TRBJ2-3	CASSVSSGVADTQYF
TRBV6-5	TRBJ1-1	CASSESGGRVGEAFF
TRBV5-1	TRBJ2-3	CASSTRQGHSTDTQYF
TRBV2	TRBJ2-1	CASSDLRTGNEQFF
TRBV6-5	TRBJ2-1	CASRAGLAGDEQFF
TRBV19	TRBJ1-4	CASSPTGFLTNEKLFF
TRBV2	TRBJ1-1	CATRDYTEAFF
TRBV5-4	TRBJ2-3	CASSSGQTTDTQYF
TRBV2	TRBJ1-1	CASSAGEGTEAFF
TRBV6-1	TRBJ1-1	CASSERQEAFF
TRBV6-5	TRBJ2-2	CASRRQGARGELFF
TRBV12-3/TRBV12-4	TRBJ1-2	CASSPGDYGYTF
TRBV6-5	TRBJ1-2	CASSNGGGGYTF
TRBV7-2	TRBJ2-7	CASSVGAFTYEQYF
TRBV19	TRBJ1-3	CASSASGNTIYF